This TCR beta chain was documented in a study of memory CD4+ T cells and cytomegalovirus serostatus. Findings and caveats of the study: Each of approximately 69 CMV-associated TCRbeta sequences occurred in one to five individuals.

Single viable CD3+CD4+CD8-CD45RO+ cells were sorted as the memory CD4+ T cells. How the authors handled the data: Out-of-frame sequences were removed, leaving a few million distinct TCRbeta sequences. The repertoire was sequenced with immunoSEQ multiplex PCR; TCRdb's copy has only in-frame clones and lacks some. For V, J and clone size, that table is used; D and trimming come from the DNA. The data contain 50,000 to 75,000 clones, more than 75% of them singletons. Concerning this clone itself: Its antigen is unknown.

The germline V gene encodes CDR1 SGHRS and CDR2 YFSETQ. V lost 2 bases and J lost 5, with 22 bases in between. The CDR3 is made up of 17 amino acids. The source is an adult in good health and CMV-seronegative. The V gene is TRBV5-1, the J gene TRBJ2-5; a possible D gene is TRBD1 (7 bases). The material sequenced was memory CD4+ T cells from blood. The CDR3 nucleotides read TGCGCCAGCAGCTTCCGACAGGGAAGGGACCGGGGGGAGACCCAGTACTTC. Its translation is CASSFRQGRDRGETQYF.